This record covers a single T cell receptor beta chain. Its binding antigen is unknown. The read ends 3 residues early relative to the CDR3; the germline J gene fills the gap. The sample is drawn from a study of Tregs in tolerant kidney transplant recipients (dated by TCRdb to about 2019). Regarding the complete study: Before combined kidney and bone marrow transplantation, this study identified donor-specific regulatory T cells using TCRbeta sequencing and then followed those same cells after transplant.

The CDR1 and CDR2 encoded by the germline V gene are SGHRS and YFSETQ. Compared with germline, V lacks 3 bases and J lacks 7 bases; bases without a gene match: 9. Inclusive of the bounding cysteine and phenylalanine, the CDR3 is 16 residues long. Part of the CDR3 DNA is given, 39 bases translated from base 1. Transplants used related donors with nonmyeloablative bone marrow transplantation; mixed chimerism was transient in the human trials. Unstimulated Tregs (CD4+CD25+CD127-), CD4+ non-Tregs (CD4+CD25-), CD4 and CD8 cells were FACS-sorted from thawed PBMCs. The patients were a few recipients of combined kidney and bone marrow transplants from the ITN036ST trial, and samples were available only from these trial subjects. Healthy control blood was processed to PBMCs with a Ficoll density gradient and then cryopreserved, whereas patient PBMCs were collected both before and after transplant. Genomic DNA was extracted from sorted cells with the QIAGEN DNeasy Blood and Tissue Kit for TCRbeta CDR3 sequencing. High-throughput TCRbeta CDR3 sequencing was carried out commercially through immunoSEQ, with PCR amplification with bias correction and internal controls included. Turning to the authors' computational methods: Unique productive TCRbeta sequences were defined by CDR3 nucleotide sequence where primers matched, otherwise by CDR3 amino acid sequence with Vbeta and Jbeta genes. To correct sorting error, sequences shared between sorted populations at a frequency ratio of 2:1 or less were removed; the rest were assigned to the higher population. A sequence was defined as donor-reactive if the sequence was expanded at least 5-fold in CFSE-low cells compared with unstimulated cells and had a frequency of at least 0.01% in CFSE-low cells. Repertoire divergence was quantified by Jensen-Shannon divergence calculated from the top 100 TCRbeta sequences ranked by frequency. For samples with multiple sequencing runs, sorting error was corrected separately for each run before the runs were pooled. Imported from immuneACCESS, the table was reduced by TCRdb to in-frame sequences with V and J called. These copies leave out some clones; in studies compared against another copy, an unresolved V gene accounts for under half, and the cause of the remainder is not known. V, J and clone size reflect that table, while D and trimming were determined from the DNA. The table of this sample itemizes tens of thousands of clones. The ten most abundant clones make up under 2% of the sample.

The full study reports these points: In tolerant patients, donor-specific Tregs expanded more than Tregs overall, which suggests antigen-driven rather than nonspecific expansion. PCR primers changed over time for some patients, so nucleotide-level comparison across those patients' samples was not possible. Biological reproducibility was not examined directly, but technical replication error appeared to be minimal. Expanding Tregs with activated donor B cells appeared to identify the most biologically relevant and donor-specific TCRbeta repertoire. Because the study included only a small number of patients, the results must be confirmed in larger populations and under other immunosuppression protocols.

The sequenced sample was CD4+ T cells from blood (PBMCs), obtained 24 months after the transplant. The clonotype was recovered from a human patient who received a combined kidney and bone marrow transplant. Some T cells may be donor cells from the graft after a transplant. The chain is assembled from TRBV5-1 and TRBJ2-1; a stretch of 11 junction bases matches TRBD2. The encoded CDR3 is CASSSLLAGGGNEQFF. The covered CDR3 bases are TGCGCCAGCAGCTCCCTTCTAGCGGGAGGAGGAAATGAG.